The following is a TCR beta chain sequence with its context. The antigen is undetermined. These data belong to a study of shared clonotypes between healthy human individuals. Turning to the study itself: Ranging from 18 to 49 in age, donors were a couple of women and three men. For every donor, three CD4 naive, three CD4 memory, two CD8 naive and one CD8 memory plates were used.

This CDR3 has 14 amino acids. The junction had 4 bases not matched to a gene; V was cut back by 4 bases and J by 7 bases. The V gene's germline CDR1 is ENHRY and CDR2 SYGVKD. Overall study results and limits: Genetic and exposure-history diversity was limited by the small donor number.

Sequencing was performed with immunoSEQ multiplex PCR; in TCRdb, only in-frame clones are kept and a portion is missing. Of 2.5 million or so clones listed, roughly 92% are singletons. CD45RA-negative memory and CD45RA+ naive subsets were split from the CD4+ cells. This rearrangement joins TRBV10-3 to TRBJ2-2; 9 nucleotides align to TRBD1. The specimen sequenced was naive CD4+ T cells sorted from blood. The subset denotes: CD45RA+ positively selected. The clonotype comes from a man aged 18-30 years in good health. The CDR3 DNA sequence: TGTGCCATCAGTGGGGACAGGGATTTCGGGGAGCTGTTTTTT. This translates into CAISGDRDFGELFF.